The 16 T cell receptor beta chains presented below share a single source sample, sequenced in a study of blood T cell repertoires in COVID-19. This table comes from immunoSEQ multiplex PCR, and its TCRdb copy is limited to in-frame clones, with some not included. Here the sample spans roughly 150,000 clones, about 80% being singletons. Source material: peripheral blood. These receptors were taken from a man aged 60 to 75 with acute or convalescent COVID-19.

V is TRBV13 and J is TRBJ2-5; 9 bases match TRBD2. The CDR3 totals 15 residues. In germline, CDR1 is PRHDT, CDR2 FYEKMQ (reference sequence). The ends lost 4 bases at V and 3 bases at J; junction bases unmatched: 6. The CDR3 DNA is TGTGCCAGCAGCTCGGTGACTAGCGGAGAAGAGACCCAGTACTTC. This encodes CASSSVTSGEETQYF.

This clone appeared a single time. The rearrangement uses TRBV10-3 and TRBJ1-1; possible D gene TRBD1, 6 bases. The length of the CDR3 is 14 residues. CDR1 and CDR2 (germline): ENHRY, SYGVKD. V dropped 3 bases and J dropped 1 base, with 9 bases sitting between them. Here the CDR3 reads CAISDADRNTEAFF. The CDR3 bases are TGTGCCATCAGTGATGCGGACAGGAACACTGAAGCTTTCTTT.

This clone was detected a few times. The CDR3 loop reads CAGGGPVHGYTF. CDR3 nucleotides: TGTGCCGGGGGGGGACCGGTACATGGCTACACCTTC. The rearrangement uses TRBV10-3 and TRBJ1-2; weak D call: TRBD1 (5 bases). This CDR3 has 12 amino acids. Trimming took 11 bases from V and 6 from J, leaving 16 bases between them. Germline loops: CDR1 ENHRY, CDR2 SYGVKD.

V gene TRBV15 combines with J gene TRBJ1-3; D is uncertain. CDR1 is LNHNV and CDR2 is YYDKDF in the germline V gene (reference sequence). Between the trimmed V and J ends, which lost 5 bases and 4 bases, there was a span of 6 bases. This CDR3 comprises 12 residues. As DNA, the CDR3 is TGTGCCACCAGCGAGGGAGGAAACACCATATATTTT. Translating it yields CATSEGGNTIYF.

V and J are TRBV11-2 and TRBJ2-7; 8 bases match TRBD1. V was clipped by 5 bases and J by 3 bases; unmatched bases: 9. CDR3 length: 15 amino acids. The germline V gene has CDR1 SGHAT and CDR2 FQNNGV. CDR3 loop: CASSPGDRLIYEQYF. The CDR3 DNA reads TGTGCCAGCAGCCCCGGGGACAGGTTAATCTACGAGCAGTACTTC. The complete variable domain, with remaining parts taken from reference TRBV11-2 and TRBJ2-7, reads EAGVAQSPRYKIIEKRQSVAFWCNPISGHATLYWYQQILGQGPKLLIQFQNNGVVDDSQLPKDRFSAERLKGVDSTLKIQPAKLEDSAVYLCASSPGDRLIYEQYFGPGTRLTVT.

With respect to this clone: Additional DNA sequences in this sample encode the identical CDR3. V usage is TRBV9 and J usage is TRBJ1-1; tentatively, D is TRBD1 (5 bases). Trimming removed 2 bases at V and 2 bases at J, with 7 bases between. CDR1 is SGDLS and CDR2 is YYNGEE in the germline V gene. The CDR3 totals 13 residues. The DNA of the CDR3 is TGTGCCAGCAGCGTGGGGCCAAACACTGAAGCTTTCTTT. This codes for CASSVGPNTEAFF. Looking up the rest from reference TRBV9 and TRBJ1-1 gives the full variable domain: DSGVTQTPKHLITATGQRVTLRCSPRSGDLSVYWYQQSLDQGLQFLIQYYNGEERAKGNILERFSAQQFPDLHSELNLSSLELGDSALYFCASSVGPNTEAFFGQGTRLTVV.

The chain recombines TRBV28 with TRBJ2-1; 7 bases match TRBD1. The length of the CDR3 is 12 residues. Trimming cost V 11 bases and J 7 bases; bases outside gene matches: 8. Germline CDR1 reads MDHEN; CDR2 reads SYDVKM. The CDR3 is CAGRDRLNEQFF. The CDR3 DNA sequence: TGTGCCGGCCGGGACAGACTTAATGAGCAGTTCTTC.

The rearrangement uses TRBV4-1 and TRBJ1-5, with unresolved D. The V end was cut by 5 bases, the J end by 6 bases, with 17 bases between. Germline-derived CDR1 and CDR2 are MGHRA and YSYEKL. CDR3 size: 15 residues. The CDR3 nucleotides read TGCGCCAGCAGCTACGGGAACCGAGGGAGTCAGCCCCAGCATTTT. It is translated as CASSYGNRGSQPQHF.

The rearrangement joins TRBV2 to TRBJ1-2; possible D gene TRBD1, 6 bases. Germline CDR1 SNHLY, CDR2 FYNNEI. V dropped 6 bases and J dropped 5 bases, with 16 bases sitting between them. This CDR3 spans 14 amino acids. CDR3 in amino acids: CASRGRGGGYGYTF. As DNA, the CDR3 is TGTGCCAGCAGGGGCCGGGGAGGGGGGTATGGCTACACCTTC.

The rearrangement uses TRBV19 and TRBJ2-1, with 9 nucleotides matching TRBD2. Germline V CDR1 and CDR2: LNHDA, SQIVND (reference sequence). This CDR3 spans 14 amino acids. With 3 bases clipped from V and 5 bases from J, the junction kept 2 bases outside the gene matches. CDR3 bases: TGTGCCAGTAGTATGCGGGGGGGCCACAATGAGCAGTTCTTC. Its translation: CASSMRGGHNEQFF.

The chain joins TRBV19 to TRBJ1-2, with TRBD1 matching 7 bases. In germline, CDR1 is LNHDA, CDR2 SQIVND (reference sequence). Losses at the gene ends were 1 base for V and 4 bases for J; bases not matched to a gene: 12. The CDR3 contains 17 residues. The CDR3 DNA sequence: TGTGCCAGTAGTATAGGGGACAGTTACCGCGGCCTCTATGGCTACACCTTC. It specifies CASSIGDSYRGLYGYTF.

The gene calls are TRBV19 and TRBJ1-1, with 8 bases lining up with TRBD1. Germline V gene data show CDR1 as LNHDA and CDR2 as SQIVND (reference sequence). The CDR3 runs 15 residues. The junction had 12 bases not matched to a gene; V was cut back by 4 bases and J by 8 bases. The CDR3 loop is CASSTLTGVASEAFF. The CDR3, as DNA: TGTGCCAGTAGTACATTGACAGGGGTCGCTTCGGAAGCTTTCTTT.

CDR3 residues: CASSLRTGTAGTQYF. The CDR3 DNA reads as TGTGCCAGCAGCTTACGGACAGGGACCGCAGGGACCCAGTACTTC. This chain links TRBV14 with TRBJ2-5; the match to TRBD1 covers 8 bases. Germline V gene sequence: CDR1 SGHDN, CDR2 FVKESK. This CDR3 region has 15 residues. J was trimmed by 7 bases and V by 5 bases; bases with no gene match: 12.

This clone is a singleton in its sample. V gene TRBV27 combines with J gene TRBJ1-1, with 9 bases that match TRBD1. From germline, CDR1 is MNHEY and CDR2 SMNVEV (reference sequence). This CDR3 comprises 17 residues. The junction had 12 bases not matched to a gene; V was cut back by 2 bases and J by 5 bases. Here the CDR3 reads CASSLRWEGTGSTEAFF. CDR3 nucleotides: TGTGCCAGCAGTTTACGTTGGGAGGGGACAGGGTCTACTGAAGCTTTCTTT.

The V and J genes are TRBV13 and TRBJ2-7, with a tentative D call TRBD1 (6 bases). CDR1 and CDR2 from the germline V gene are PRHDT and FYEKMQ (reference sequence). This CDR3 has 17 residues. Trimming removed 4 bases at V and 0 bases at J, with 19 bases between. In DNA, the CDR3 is TGTGCCAGCAGCTCGTATACAGGGTCAAGTCACTCCTACGAGCAGTACTTC. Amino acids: CASSSYTGSSHSYEQYF.

CDR3 nucleotides: TGTGCCAGCAGCTTCGACAGTTACGAGCAGTACTTC. Translation: CASSFDSYEQYF. The V call is TRBV12-3 or TRBV12-4, the J call TRBJ2-7, with D tentatively TRBD1 (5 bases). The CDR3 length is 12 residues. Trimming cost V 6 bases and J 4 bases, with 10 bases left between them.